This entry features one T cell receptor beta chain sequence. The sample belongs to a study of blood T cell repertoires in COVID-19. After removal of 5 bases from V and 7 bases from J, the junction contained 10 bases not matched to a gene. There are 15 residues in the CDR3. CDR1 is MDHEN and CDR2 is SYDVKM in the germline V gene. Only in-frame clones appear in the TCRdb table, and some are missing; sequencing was by immunoSEQ multiplex PCR. This sample has about 120,000 clones, with about 80% found just once. This sequence was found in an older man with active or convalescent COVID-19. The gene calls are TRBV28 and TRBJ1-5; TRBD1 matches 8 bases. Source material: peripheral blood. The CDR3 DNA sequence: TGTGCCAGCAGTGAAAGCAGGGGGCGGGGACAGCCCCAGCATTTT. Amino acid sequence: CASSESRGRGQPQHF. Combining the CDR3 with reference TRBV28 and TRBJ1-5 gives the whole variable domain DVKVTQSSRYLVKRTGEKVFLECVQDMDHENMFWYRQDPGLGLRLIYFSYDVKMKEKGDIPEGYSVSREKKERFSLILESASTNQTSMYLCASSESRGRGQPQHFGDGTRLSIL.